The 10 T cell receptor beta chains below come from one sample, sequenced in a study of blood T cell repertoires in COVID-19. Assay: immunoSEQ multiplex PCR; the TCRdb copy retains only in-frame clones and omits some. The sample records 450,000 to 500,000 clones, approximately 90% being singletons. Sequencing input: PBMCs or T cells enriched from blood (not recorded which). These TCRs come from a woman under 30 who had recovered from COVID-19.

The chain joins TRBV24-1 to TRBJ2-1; 9 positions match TRBD1. CDR1 and CDR2 (germline): KGHDR, SFDVKD. This CDR3 region has 16 residues. With V trimmed by 3 bases and J by 12 bases, 14 bases remained unmatched. In DNA form, the CDR3 reads TGTGCCACCAGTGATGTTACCCGGGACAGGGTTATGGGGCAGTTCTTC. This codes for CATSDVTRDRVMGQFF.

The chain couples TRBV6-6 to TRBJ1-5, with 8 positions matching TRBD1. Germline CDR1 is MNHNY and CDR2 is SVGAGI (reference sequence). This CDR3 is built from 15 residues. Losses at the gene ends were 7 bases for V and 1 base for J; bases not matched to a gene: 6. CDR3 coding DNA: TGTGCCAGCACACTAGGACAGGGCAGCAATCAGCCCCAGCATTTT. Amino acid sequence: CASTLGQGSNQPQHF.

This clone has just a few counts. The V and J genes are TRBV7-9 and TRBJ1-2, with 7 bases lining up with TRBD1. Losses at the gene ends were 4 bases for V and 0 bases for J; bases not matched to a gene: 11. The CDR3 extends over 17 amino acids. The germline gives CDR1 SEHNR, CDR2 FQNEAQ (reference sequence). DNA for the CDR3: TGTGCCAGCAGCTCGGACAGGTGGGGGGAAGCTAACTATGGCTACACCTTC. Its protein is CASSSDRWGEANYGYTF.

The chain employs TRBV19 and TRBJ2-2, with 9 nucleotides matching TRBD2. J lost 5 bases, V lost 3 bases, and 13 bases had no gene match. Germline CDR1 and CDR2: LNHDA and SQIVND (reference sequence). This CDR3 has 18 residues. Here the CDR3 reads CASSIPPVWRGGTGELFF. The DNA of the CDR3 is TGTGCCAGTAGTATCCCCCCAGTGTGGCGGGGGGGAACCGGGGAGCTGTTTTTT. The full variable domain, completed using reference TRBV19 and TRBJ2-2, is DGGITQSPKYLFRKEGQNVTLSCEQNLNHDAMYWYRQDPGQGLRLIYYSQIVNDFQKGDIAEGYSVSREKKESFPLTVTSAQKNPTAFYLCASSIPPVWRGGTGELFFGEGSRLTVL.

V is TRBV5-1 and J is TRBJ2-5; 9 nucleotides match TRBD1. Trimming removed 0 bases from V and 5 bases from J; junction bases left unmatched: 8. The CDR3 totals 16 residues. Germline loops: CDR1 SGHRS, CDR2 YFSETQ. CDR3 sequence (DNA): TGCGCCAGCAGCTTGGCAGCGACAGGGGGACGGGAGACCCAGTACTTC. Amino acids: CASSLAATGGRETQYF.

The chain couples TRBV14 to TRBJ2-3; 7 nucleotides align to TRBD2. Trimming cost V 0 bases and J 2 bases; bases outside gene matches: 11. The CDR3 totals 18 residues. Germline CDR1 reads SGHDN; CDR2 reads FVKESK. The CDR3 sequence is CASSQDKRDGGNTDTQYF. The CDR3 DNA follows: TGTGCCAGCAGCCAAGATAAGCGCGACGGGGGGAACACAGATACGCAGTATTTT. Supplemented by reference TRBV14 and TRBJ2-3, the full variable domain reads EAGVTQFPSHSVIEKGQTVTLRCDPISGHDNLYWYRRVMGKEIKFLLHFVKESKQDESGMPNNRFLAERTGGTYSTLKVQPAELEDSGVYFCASSQDKRDGGNTDTQYFGPGTRLTVL.

The chain carries TRBV18 and TRBJ1-2; D unresolved. This CDR3 has 15 residues. The ends were cut back, 6 bases at V and 4 bases at J, with 18 bases in the middle. Germline CDR1 reads KGHSH; CDR2 reads LQKENI. In nucleotides, the CDR3 is TGTGCCAGCTCGTTCTCTGGGAAGACTATCTATGGCTACACCTTC. It specifies CASSFSGKTIYGYTF. Combining the CDR3 with reference TRBV18 and TRBJ1-2 gives the whole variable domain NAGVMQNPRHLVRRRGQEARLRCSPMKGHSHVYWYRQLPEEGLKFMVYLQKENIIDESGMPKERFSAEFPKEGPSILRIQQVVRGDSAAYFCASSFSGKTIYGYTFGSGTRLTVV.

The chain has TRBV5-1 and TRBJ2-5, with 9 bases matching TRBD1. The CDR3 extends over 16 amino acids. V trimming: 0 bases; J trimming: 4 bases; junction bases outside the gene matches: 7. The germline V gene has CDR1 SGHRS and CDR2 YFSETQ. The CDR3 bases are TGCGCCAGCAGCTTGGAAAGGACAGGGGCGGGAGAGACCCAGTACTTC. Protein sequence: CASSLERTGAGETQYF.

This clone was observed once. The chain combines TRBV10-3 with TRBJ2-1; the match to TRBD2 covers 8 bases. This CDR3 comprises 19 residues. Unmatched junction bases numbered 21, after V lost 8 bases and J lost 3 bases. Germline loops: CDR1 ENHRY, CDR2 SYGVKD. This CDR3 is CAILDDAGGARANYNEQFF. As DNA, the CDR3 is TGTGCCATCCTTGACGACGCCGGGGGGGCTAGAGCAAACTACAATGAGCAGTTCTTC.

Of note for this clone: The sample carries other DNA sequences with the same CDR3. The chain recombines TRBV19 with TRBJ1-5, with 8 bases lining up with TRBD1. The V gene end was trimmed by 3 bases and the J gene end by 6 bases; junction bases not matched to a gene: 4. The CDR3 consists of 14 residues. Germline CDR1 LNHDA, CDR2 SQIVND (reference sequence). CDR3 region: CASSIGQGAQPQHF. The CDR3, as DNA: TGTGCCAGTAGTATTGGACAGGGAGCTCAGCCCCAGCATTTT.